Listed below are T cell receptor beta chains from one sample, sequenced in a study of blood T cell repertoires in COVID-19. The data were produced by immunoSEQ multiplex PCR, yet TCRdb's version contains in-frame clones alone and is incomplete. This sample carries some 250,000 clones, about 86% of them seen once, and the ten largest clones take around 5.4%. The sequencing input was peripheral blood. These receptors were taken from a man older than 75 with acute or convalescent COVID-19. Both conserved end residues are part of each CDR3. Fields, in order: J gene, V gene, CDR3 protein.

TRBJ2-5	TRBV6-5	CASKSGGAGETQYF
TRBJ2-5	TRBV7-2	CASSSTGVVGTQYF
TRBJ1-1	TRBV5-6	CASSLTGAEAFF
TRBJ1-1	TRBV3-1/TRBV3-2	CASSALGGNTEAFF
TRBJ2-7	TRBV27	CASRMKGTGIYEQYF
TRBJ2-6	TRBV6-5	CASSTDRGANVLTF
TRBJ2-3	TRBV5-1	CASSSSGRTDTQYF
TRBJ2-2	TRBV3-1/TRBV3-2	CASSQSSTRNTGELFF
TRBJ2-7	TRBV29-1	CSVLAGTTLGEQYF
TRBJ2-2	TRBV9	CASSVAENTGELFF
TRBJ1-6	TRBV6-6	CASSGTGGPINSPLHF
TRBJ2-3	TRBV4-2	CASSPRTGLAGEGADTQYF
TRBJ1-1	TRBV2	CASKARGTEAFF
TRBJ2-3	TRBV27	CASRRLGSDTQYF
TRBJ2-7	TRBV30	CAWTPLGRGSSYEQYF
TRBJ2-1	TRBV11-2	CASSLTSGIAEQFF
TRBJ1-1	TRBV7-3	CASSPTTGNTEAFF
TRBJ2-1	TRBV5-6	CASSLGAGRVSYNEQFF
TRBJ2-1	TRBV7-2	CASRGGLAGARPVDEQFF